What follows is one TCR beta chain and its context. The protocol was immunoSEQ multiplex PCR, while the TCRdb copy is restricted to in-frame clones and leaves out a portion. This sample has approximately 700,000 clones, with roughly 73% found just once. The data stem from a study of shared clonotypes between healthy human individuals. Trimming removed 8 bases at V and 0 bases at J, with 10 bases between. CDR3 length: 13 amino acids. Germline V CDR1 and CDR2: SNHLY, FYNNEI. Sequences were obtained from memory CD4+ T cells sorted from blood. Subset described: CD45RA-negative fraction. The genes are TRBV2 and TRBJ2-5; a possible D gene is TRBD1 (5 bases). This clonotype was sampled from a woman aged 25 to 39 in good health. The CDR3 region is CASGQGYQETQYF. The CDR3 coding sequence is TGTGCCAGCGGCCAGGGCTACCAAGAGACCCAGTACTTC. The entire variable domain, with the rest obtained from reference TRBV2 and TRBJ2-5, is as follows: EPEVTQTPSHQVTQMGQEVILRCVPISNHLYFYWYRQILGQKVEFLVSFYNNEISEKSEIFDDQFSVERPDGSNFTLKIRSTKLEDSAMYFCASGQGYQETQYFGPGTRLLVL.